The rows below give T cell receptor beta chains drawn from one sample of a study of monozygotic twins with inflammatory bowel disease. TCRdb re-called the 5' RACE reads, yielding one record per CDR3 amino acid sequence without DNA. This repertoire includes 400,000 to 500,000 distinct CDR3 sequences. Source material: blood. All receptors derive from a human donor with ulcerative colitis or Crohn's disease, or a healthy co-twin of an affected twin (not recorded which). Both conserved end residues are part of each CDR3.

J | V | CDR3
TRBJ1-2 | TRBV19 | CASSMGQGYGYTF
TRBJ2-5 | TRBV27 | CASSLFVGGETQYF
TRBJ2-5 | TRBV19 | CASMIGETQYF
TRBJ1-4 | TRBV3-1 | CASSQAGGQGREKLFF
TRBJ2-1 | TRBV19 | CASRSAGEDNEQFF
TRBJ2-2 | TRBV14 | CASSQEGGSRTGELFF
TRBJ2-3 | TRBV24-1 | CATSGATGDPDTQYF
TRBJ1-1 | TRBV2 | CASIGEATERNTEAFF
TRBJ2-7 | TRBV18 | CASSLGGAGEQYF
TRBJ2-1 | TRBV6-2/TRBV6-3 | CASSYVPSGRAVNEQFF
TRBJ2-2 | TRBV10-3 | CAISIIYGELFF
TRBJ2-3 | TRBV3-1 | CASSQDVGGGGRSDTQYF
TRBJ1-2 | TRBV5-4 | CASSRQGGSYGYTF
TRBJ2-3 | TRBV7-9 | CASITGSTDTQYF
TRBJ2-1 | TRBV12-3/TRBV12-4 | CASSPGGEQFF